This entry concerns a single T cell receptor (beta chain). Its antigen is unknown. The sample is drawn from a study of vaccination and CD4 T cells after COVID-19. As to treatment: 10-day PBMC culture with coronavirus spike peptide pools or control peptides (ViraFEST assay). Once obtained from cultured CD4+ T cells, the DNA was sequenced using the Oncomine TCR Beta short-read assay. In TCRdb, the PCR reads were re-called with MiXCR into one record per CDR3 protein. The sample contains about 18,000 distinct CDR3 sequences, 58% of which appear only once. This TCR derives from a human donor who had recovered from COVID-19. The sequences come from CD4+ T cells from blood, cultured in vitro, collected before SARS-CoV-2 vaccination.

CDR3 region: CASRETWADEQFF. Written as DNA, the CDR3 is TGTGCCAGCAGAGAGACCTGGGCCGATGAGCAGTTCTTC. V and J are TRBV12-3 or TRBV12-4 and TRBJ2-1, with D unclear. V was shortened by 6 bases and J by 8 bases, with 14 bases between the two germline ends. The CDR3 runs to 13 residues.